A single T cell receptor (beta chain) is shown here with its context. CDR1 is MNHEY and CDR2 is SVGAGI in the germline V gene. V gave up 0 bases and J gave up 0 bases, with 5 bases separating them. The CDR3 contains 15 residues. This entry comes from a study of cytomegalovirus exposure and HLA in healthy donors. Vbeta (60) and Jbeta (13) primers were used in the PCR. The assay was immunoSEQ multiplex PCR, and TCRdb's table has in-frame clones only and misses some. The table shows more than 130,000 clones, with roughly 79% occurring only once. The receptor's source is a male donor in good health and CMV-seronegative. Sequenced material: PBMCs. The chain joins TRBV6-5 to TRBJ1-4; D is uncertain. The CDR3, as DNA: TGTGCCAGCAGTTACTCGGGAGCAACTAATGAAAAACTGTTTTTT. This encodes CASSYSGATNEKLFF.